These T cell receptor beta chains were read from a single sample in a study of CD4 and CD8 cells across lung adenocarcinoma regions. MiXCR, applied by TCRdb to the PCR reads, yields one record per CDR3 protein. Of more than 9,500 distinct CDR3 sequences listed, approximately 54% are singletons. Sequencing used CD8+ T cells from the margin of a lung tumor. The receptors come from a female donor with lung adenocarcinoma. The CD4 and CD8 labels of this study may be unreliable. The CDR3 runs from the conserved cysteine through the conserved F or W. The D gene is left open where the match is weak. The size entry is marked missing in some rows and otherwise reads once, few, many or a size class.

CDR3nt: TGTGCCAGCAGTTACCGGTCCACCCGACTAGCGGGCAATGAGCAGTTCTTC
CDR3aa: CASSYRSTRLAGNEQFF
j_gene: TRBJ2-1
d_gene: TRBD2
abundance: -
v_gene: TRBV6-5

CDR3nt: TGTGCCACCAGCAGAGCGACTGACCCGAGCTCTGAAGCTTTCTTT
CDR3aa: CATSRATDPSSEAFF
j_gene: TRBJ1-1
d_gene: -
abundance: few
v_gene: TRBV15

CDR3nt: TGCGCCAGCAGCCAAGACGACTATGGCTACACCTTC
CDR3aa: CASSQDDYGYTF
j_gene: TRBJ1-2
d_gene: -
abundance: -
v_gene: TRBV4-1

CDR3nt: TGTGCCAGCAGCTTCAGACGGGCCTTTGGAAACACCATATATTTT
CDR3aa: CASSFRRAFGNTIYF
j_gene: TRBJ1-3
d_gene: -
abundance: few
v_gene: TRBV7-2

CDR3nt: TGTGCCAGCAGCACAGGACAGGGTTACATCGAAAAACTGTTTTTT
CDR3aa: CASSTGQGYIEKLFF
j_gene: TRBJ1-4
d_gene: TRBD1
abundance: -
v_gene: TRBV7-2

CDR3nt: TGCGCCAGCAGAGAGGGAGCGGGGGGCACAGACATGCAGTATTTC
CDR3aa: CASREGAGGTDMQYF
j_gene: TRBJ2-3
d_gene: TRBD2
abundance: -
v_gene: TRBV10-2

CDR3nt: TGTGCCAGCAGCGTAGTTGCCGTCTCCTACAATGAGCAGTTCTTC
CDR3aa: CASSVVAVSYNEQFF
j_gene: TRBJ2-1
d_gene: -
abundance: -
v_gene: TRBV9

CDR3nt: TGCGCCAGCAGTGAGTCTGGCGGGAATGTCAATGAGCAGTTCTTC
CDR3aa: CASSESGGNVNEQFF
j_gene: TRBJ2-1
d_gene: -
abundance: few
v_gene: TRBV10-1

CDR3nt: TGTGCCAGCAGTTCAGGACTAGCAGGAGAGACCCAGTACTTC
CDR3aa: CASSSGLAGETQYF
j_gene: TRBJ2-5
d_gene: TRBD2
abundance: -
v_gene: TRBV6-4

CDR3nt: TGTGCCAGCGGGGCGAGCGGGCACCCAACCACAGATACGCAGTACTTC
CDR3aa: CASGASGHPTTDTQYF
j_gene: TRBJ2-5
d_gene: -
abundance: -
v_gene: TRBV6-1

CDR3nt: TGCGCCAGCAGTGATAACGGGCGGGGGACCAAAAATACTCAGTACTTC
CDR3aa: CASSDNGRGTKNTQYF
j_gene: TRBJ2-4
d_gene: TRBD2
abundance: -
v_gene: TRBV10-1

CDR3nt: TGTGCCAGCAGTACAGGTAGCGGGGGTGAGACCCAGTACTTC
CDR3aa: CASSTGSGGETQYF
j_gene: TRBJ2-5
d_gene: TRBD2
abundance: medium-sized
v_gene: TRBV6-1

CDR3nt: TGTGCCAGCAGTGAATTGAGGGGTGAGACGCAGTATTTT
CDR3aa: CASSELRGETQYF
j_gene: TRBJ2-3
d_gene: -
abundance: few
v_gene: TRBV6-1

CDR3nt: TGTGCCAGCAGCCTAGACATTTACGAGCAGTACTTC
CDR3aa: CASSLDIYEQYF
j_gene: TRBJ2-7
d_gene: -
abundance: few
v_gene: TRBV6-1

CDR3nt: TGCGCCAGCAGCCAGTCTGCCGGGACAGGGGAACAGACCCAGTACTTC
CDR3aa: CASSQSAGTGEQTQYF
j_gene: TRBJ2-5
d_gene: TRBD1
abundance: medium-sized
v_gene: TRBV4-1

CDR3nt: TGCAGTTTCCGGGACAGACACATGAACACTGAAGCTTTCTTT
CDR3aa: CSFRDRHMNTEAFF
j_gene: TRBJ1-1
d_gene: TRBD1
abundance: -
v_gene: TRBV20-1

CDR3nt: TGCGCCAGCAGCCAAGATGGTGGGTGGGGAGCTAACACCGGGGAGCTGTTTTTT
CDR3aa: CASSQDGGWGANTGELFF
j_gene: TRBJ2-2
d_gene: -
abundance: -
v_gene: TRBV4-1

CDR3nt: TGTGCCGGCGGTGACGGGAGCGGGGAGGAAGATACGCAGTATTTC
CDR3aa: CAGGDGSGEEDTQYF
j_gene: TRBJ2-3
d_gene: TRBD2
abundance: -
v_gene: TRBV6-4

CDR3nt: TGCGCCAGCAGTGATAAGAGCCGGGGGGCCAAAGATACTCAGTACTTC
CDR3aa: CASSDKSRGAKDTQYF
j_gene: TRBJ2-4
d_gene: -
abundance: -
v_gene: TRBV10-1

CDR3nt: TGTGCCAGCAGTTTAGAGGCCAGCCTTTGGGGGGGCTACACCTTC
CDR3aa: CASSLEASLWGGYTF
j_gene: TRBJ1-2
d_gene: -
abundance: -
v_gene: TRBV27

CDR3nt: TGTGCCAGCATTAACGGGTGGCGATATGCGGCTGGTAGCACAGATACGCAGTATTTC
CDR3aa: CASINGWRYAAGSTDTQYF
j_gene: TRBJ2-3
d_gene: -
abundance: once
v_gene: TRBV6-4

CDR3nt: TGCGCCAGCAGCCAAGCAGACGGGGCCGGGGGAAGCACAGATACGCAGTATTTT
CDR3aa: CASSQADGAGGSTDTQYF
j_gene: TRBJ2-3
d_gene: -
abundance: large
v_gene: TRBV4-1

CDR3nt: TGCGCCAGCAGTGATACGGGCCGGGGGGCCACAGATACGCAGTATTTC
CDR3aa: CASSDTGRGATDTQYF
j_gene: TRBJ2-3
d_gene: -
abundance: few
v_gene: TRBV10-1

CDR3nt: TGTGCCAGCAGCCGCCGCGGGGTGTTGAGAGCAAAAGACATTCAGTACTTT
CDR3aa: CASSRRGVLRAKDIQYF
j_gene: TRBJ2-4
d_gene: -
abundance: -
v_gene: TRBV11-1

CDR3nt: TGTGCCAGCAGCTCCTCGGGGCCCTGGGAGACCCAGTACTTC
CDR3aa: CASSSSGPWETQYF
j_gene: TRBJ2-5
d_gene: -
abundance: many
v_gene: TRBV3-1

CDR3nt: TGTGCCAGCAGGGGTCCGGGGGGAGGGGCCACAAATACGCAGTATTTT
CDR3aa: CASRGPGGGATNTQYF
j_gene: TRBJ2-3
d_gene: TRBD2
abundance: -
v_gene: TRBV6-1

CDR3nt: TGTGCCAGCAGTTACTCTGGTCTGGGCGGTGGCTACACCTTC
CDR3aa: CASSYSGLGGGYTF
j_gene: TRBJ1-2
d_gene: -
abundance: medium-sized
v_gene: TRBV6-5

CDR3nt: TGTGCCAGCAGTTACAGGCTGAAAGAGACCCAGTACTTC
CDR3aa: CASSYRLKETQYF
j_gene: TRBJ2-5
d_gene: -
abundance: -
v_gene: TRBV6-5

CDR3nt: TGTGCCAGCAGCCCAACGACCAGCACAGATACGCAGTATTTT
CDR3aa: CASSPTTSTDTQYF
j_gene: TRBJ2-3
d_gene: -
abundance: medium-sized
v_gene: TRBV7-2

CDR3nt: TGTGCCAGCAGTTACCGACCGAACACCGGGGAGCTGTTTTTT
CDR3aa: CASSYRPNTGELFF
j_gene: TRBJ2-2
d_gene: -
abundance: -
v_gene: TRBV6-2/TRBV6-3

CDR3nt: TGTGCCAGGGGGGAGCGGGCCACAGATACTCAGTACTTC
CDR3aa: CARGERATDTQYF
j_gene: TRBJ2-4
d_gene: -
abundance: -
v_gene: TRBV27

CDR3nt: TGTGCCAGCAGGGAAGGAGGGGGCTCTGGAAACACCATATATTTT
CDR3aa: CASREGGGSGNTIYF
j_gene: TRBJ1-3
d_gene: -
abundance: many
v_gene: TRBV12-3/TRBV12-4

CDR3nt: TGCGCCAGCAGAGAGGGAGCGTGGAGCAAAGATATGCAGTATTTC
CDR3aa: CASREGAWSKDMQYF
j_gene: TRBJ2-3
d_gene: -
abundance: -
v_gene: TRBV10-2

CDR3nt: TGTGCCAGCAAGGGGGCTGGGTACTATGGCTACACCTTC
CDR3aa: CASKGAGYYGYTF
j_gene: TRBJ1-2
d_gene: TRBD1
abundance: many
v_gene: TRBV6-1

CDR3nt: TGCCGCGGCAGGGGGTTGAGAGCCAAAGATACTCAGTACTTT
CDR3aa: CRGRGLRAKDTQYF
j_gene: TRBJ2-4
d_gene: TRBD1
abundance: -
v_gene: TRBV10-1

CDR3nt: TGTGCGGGCAGTGGGGGCGGGGTCCCAGATACGCAGTACTTC
CDR3aa: CAGSGGGVPDTQYF
j_gene: TRBJ2-5
d_gene: -
abundance: -
v_gene: TRBV27

CDR3nt: TGCGCCAGCAGGGCCCCGGGGGGTAGAGGCGAAGATACGCAGTATTTC
CDR3aa: CASRAPGGRGEDTQYF
j_gene: TRBJ2-3
d_gene: TRBD2
abundance: -
v_gene: TRBV4-1

CDR3nt: TGCGCCGGGGGCCACGGGGGGCGAGACCAAGATACCCAGTATTTC
CDR3aa: CAGGHGGRDQDTQYF
j_gene: TRBJ2-5
d_gene: -
abundance: -
v_gene: TRBV4-1

CDR3nt: TGTGCCAGCAGCCAAGGACTAGCGGGGGGGAGGGTACTAGCCAAAAACATTCAGTACTTC
CDR3aa: CASSQGLAGGRVLAKNIQYF
j_gene: TRBJ2-4
d_gene: TRBD2
abundance: many
v_gene: TRBV4-2

CDR3nt: TGCGCCAGCAGCCAAGCAGACGGGGCCGGGGGAAGCAAAGACACGCAGTATTTC
CDR3aa: CASSQADGAGGSKDTQYF
j_gene: TRBJ2-3
d_gene: -
abundance: -
v_gene: TRBV4-1

CDR3nt: TGTGCCAGCAGTTTGACGGACAGGGGAGTTCATGAGCAGTACTTC
CDR3aa: CASSLTDRGVHEQYF
j_gene: TRBJ2-7
d_gene: TRBD1
abundance: many
v_gene: TRBV27

CDR3nt: TGTGCCAGCAAAACCCCGGGACTAGCGGGAGCGATTGAGCAGTTCTTC
CDR3aa: CASKTPGLAGAIEQFF
j_gene: TRBJ2-1
d_gene: TRBD2
abundance: many
v_gene: TRBV6-1

CDR3nt: TGTGCCAGCAAAACAGAGTCCTACGAGCAGTACTTC
CDR3aa: CASKTESYEQYF
j_gene: TRBJ2-7
d_gene: -
abundance: -
v_gene: TRBV25-1

CDR3nt: TGTGCCAGCAGTGATGACTTCAATCAGCCCCAGCATTTT
CDR3aa: CASSDDFNQPQHF
j_gene: TRBJ1-5
d_gene: -
abundance: -
v_gene: TRBV6-1

CDR3nt: TGTGCCAGCAGCTTAGGGTCGGGGGACACCGGGGAGCTGTTTTTT
CDR3aa: CASSLGSGDTGELFF
j_gene: TRBJ2-2
d_gene: -
abundance: -
v_gene: TRBV7-7

CDR3nt: TGTGCCGGGGGAAGGGCGGGGAGCGTCACAGATACGCAGTATTTT
CDR3aa: CAGGRAGSVTDTQYF
j_gene: TRBJ2-3
d_gene: -
abundance: -
v_gene: TRBV6-1

CDR3nt: TGTGCCAGCAGTTATGCTAGCGGGAGTCCTCAGTTCTTC
CDR3aa: CASSYASGSPQFF
j_gene: TRBJ2-1
d_gene: TRBD2
abundance: -
v_gene: TRBV6-5

CDR3nt: TGTGCCAGCAGCTTAGAGGCGGGAGTAAAAGAGCAGTTCTTC
CDR3aa: CASSLEAGVKEQFF
j_gene: TRBJ2-1
d_gene: TRBD2
abundance: few
v_gene: TRBV11-2

CDR3nt: TGTGCCAGCAGTTACTGGGACAGGGCGGCTGAGCAGTTCTTC
CDR3aa: CASSYWDRAAEQFF
j_gene: TRBJ2-1
d_gene: TRBD1
abundance: -
v_gene: TRBV6-5

CDR3nt: TGTGCCAGCAGTCGACAGGGCCAACTAAGGGAAAAACTGTTTTTT
CDR3aa: CASSRQGQLREKLFF
j_gene: TRBJ1-4
d_gene: TRBD1
abundance: many
v_gene: TRBV6-1

CDR3nt: TGTGCCAGCAGTGAAGTACTGCCCGGGCGAGAAGAAGAGATCCAGTACTTC
CDR3aa: CASSEVLPGREEEIQYF
j_gene: TRBJ2-5
d_gene: -
abundance: -
v_gene: TRBV6-1

CDR3nt: TGTGCCAGCAGCTTAAGCGGGGGCGGCGGAGAGACCCAGTACTTC
CDR3aa: CASSLSGGGGETQYF
j_gene: TRBJ2-5
d_gene: TRBD2
abundance: -
v_gene: TRBV11-2

CDR3nt: TGTGCCAGCACCGCGAGACCCACAACTAATGAAAAACTGTTTTTT
CDR3aa: CASTARPTTNEKLFF
j_gene: TRBJ1-4
d_gene: -
abundance: -
v_gene: TRBV6-1

CDR3nt: TGTGCCAGCAGTTGGACAGGGGGCGCGGGGAACACTGAAGCTTTCTTT
CDR3aa: CASSWTGGAGNTEAFF
j_gene: TRBJ1-1
d_gene: TRBD1
abundance: many
v_gene: TRBV6-5

CDR3nt: TGTGCCAGCAGCCAAGTCGGGGACACTGAAGCTTTCTTT
CDR3aa: CASSQVGDTEAFF
j_gene: TRBJ1-1
d_gene: -
abundance: -
v_gene: TRBV9

CDR3nt: TGTGCCAGCAGCCTCCGTATGACGGGAGGGGGCGATGAGCAGTTCTTC
CDR3aa: CASSLRMTGGGDEQFF
j_gene: TRBJ2-1
d_gene: -
abundance: -
v_gene: TRBV7-2